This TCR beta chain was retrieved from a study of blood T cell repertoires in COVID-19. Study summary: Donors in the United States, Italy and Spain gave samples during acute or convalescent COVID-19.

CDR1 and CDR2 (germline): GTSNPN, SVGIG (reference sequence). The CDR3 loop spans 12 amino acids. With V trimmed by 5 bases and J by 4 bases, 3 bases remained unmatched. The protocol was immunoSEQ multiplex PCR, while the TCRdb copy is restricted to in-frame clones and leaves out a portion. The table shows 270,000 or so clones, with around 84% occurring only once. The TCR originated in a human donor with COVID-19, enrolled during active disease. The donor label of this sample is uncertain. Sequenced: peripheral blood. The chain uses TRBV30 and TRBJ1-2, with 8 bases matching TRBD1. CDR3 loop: CAWGGQVYGYTF. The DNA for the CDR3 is TGTGCCTGGGGGGGACAGGTCTATGGCTACACCTTC.